This passage covers 16 T cell receptor beta chains from one sample sequenced in a study of OX40 agonist ivuxolimab in advanced cancers. Sequencing used immunoSEQ multiplex PCR; TCRdb keeps in-frame clones, though not all of them. The sample has more than 35,000 clones, 60% to 80% seen once. Sequencing was performed on CD4+ or CD8+ T cells sorted from blood, taken in a trial of the OX40 agonist ivuxolimab. The source is an adult with an advanced solid tumor such as melanoma, head and neck, liver or kidney cancer.

This chain connects TRBV27 to TRBJ2-1, with D perhaps given as TRBD1 or TRBD2 (5 bases each). The CDR3 contains 15 residues. Germline-derived CDR1 and CDR2 are MNHEY and SMNVEV (reference sequence). Deletions cut 4 bases from V and 6 bases from J, with 16 bases between. The CDR3 reads CASSSWDAQANEQFF. The CDR3 region has the DNA TGTGCCAGCAGTTCTTGGGACGCCCAGGCCAATGAGCAGTTCTTC.

This chain connects TRBV28 to TRBJ1-5; D gene uncertain. CDR3 length equals 15 residues. Trimming cost V 7 bases and J 4 bases, with 17 bases left between them. The germline gives CDR1 MDHEN, CDR2 SYDVKM. CDR3 sequence reads: CASNSLGQRNQPQHF. CDR3 coding DNA: TGTGCCAGCAACTCCCTAGGCCAGAGGAATCAGCCCCAGCATTTT.

This clone was detected only a few times. V and J are TRBV28 and TRBJ2-7; 11 bases are shared with TRBD2. The CDR3 is 13 amino acids. Germline lookup yields CDR1 MDHEN and CDR2 SYDVKM. J lost 5 bases, V lost 6 bases, and 3 bases had no gene match. CDR3 nucleotide sequence: TGTGCCAGCAGCCTAGCGGGAGGACACGAGCAGTACTTC. It is translated as CASSLAGGHEQYF.

The V call is TRBV10-3, the J call TRBJ1-3; D call uncertain. CDR3 length equals 15 residues. Germline CDR1 is ENHRY and CDR2 is SYGVKD. Trimming removed 3 bases from V and 0 bases from J, with 9 bases in between. CDR3 amino acids: CAISDGSSSGNTIYF. CDR3 DNA sequence: TGTGCCATCAGTGATGGGAGTAGCTCTGGAAACACCATATATTTT.

The chain employs TRBV5-1 and TRBJ2-5; 8 bases are a match to TRBD2. Germline V gene lookup returns CDR1 SGHRS and CDR2 YFSETQ. This CDR3 contains 15 residues. Losses at the gene ends were 0 bases for V and 1 base for J; bases not matched to a gene: 2. CDR3 loop: CASSLGLALQETQYF. The DNA of the CDR3 is TGCGCCAGCAGCTTGGGACTAGCGCTCCAAGAGACCCAGTACTTC. The variable domain in full, with the rest retrieved from reference TRBV5-1 and TRBJ2-5, is KAGVTQTPRYLIKTRGQQVTLSCSPISGHRSVSWYQQTPGQGLQFLFEYFSETQRNKGNFPGRFSGRQFSNSRSEMNVSTLELGDSALYLCASSLGLALQETQYFGPGTRLLVL.

A single count supports this clone. The J gene is TRBJ1-1, the V gene TRBV9; D is unclear. Trimming left V 0 bases short and J 0 bases short, with 12 bases between. CDR1 and CDR2 from the germline V gene are SGDLS and YYNGEE. The CDR3 has 16 residues. The CDR3 sequence: CASSVVHTWMNTEAFF. As DNA, the CDR3 is TGTGCCAGCAGCGTAGTTCACACTTGGATGAACACTGAAGCTTTCTTT. The full variable domain, completed using reference TRBV9 and TRBJ1-1, is DSGVTQTPKHLITATGQRVTLRCSPRSGDLSVYWYQQSLDQGLQFLIQYYNGEERAKGNILERFSAQQFPDLHSELNLSSLELGDSALYFCASSVVHTWMNTEAFFGQGTRLTVV.

V is TRBV7-2 and J is TRBJ2-2; possibly TRBD1 or TRBD2 for D (5 bases each). The CDR3 is 16 residues long. Trimming took off 5 bases at V and 6 bases at J, with 19 bases between the two ends. Germline V lookup: CDR1 SGHTA, CDR2 FQGNSA. The CDR3 loop is CASSLAGTDLAGELFF. The CDR3 region has the DNA TGTGCCAGCAGCCTCGCCGGGACCGACCTAGCCGGGGAGCTGTTTTTT.

The chain recombines TRBV7-9 with TRBJ2-3; D is undetermined. Trimming cost V 0 bases and J 4 bases, with 8 bases left between them. The CDR3 runs 14 residues. CDR1 is SEHNR, CDR2 FQNEAQ, per germline (reference sequence). CDR3 coding DNA: TGTGCCAGCAGCTTAGCGGTGCACGCAGATACGCAGTATTTT. Protein product: CASSLAVHADTQYF.

This clone has a single count. V and J are TRBV11-2 and TRBJ1-4; D is undetermined. CDR3 length: 13 amino acids. Germline CDR1 and CDR2: SGHAT and FQNNGV. Trimming cost V 3 bases and J 2 bases, with 4 bases left between them. The CDR3 nucleotides are TGTGCCAGCAGCTTGTGGACTAATGAAAAACTGTTTTTT. This sequence encodes CASSLWTNEKLFF.

This clone is categorized as hyperexpanded. This chain connects TRBV28 to TRBJ1-5; 7 bases are a match to TRBD1. CDR3 length: 15 amino acids. Per the germline V gene, CDR1 is MDHEN and CDR2 is SYDVKM. V trimming: 7 bases; J trimming: 5 bases; junction bases outside the gene matches: 11. The CDR3 DNA is TGTGCCAGCACCCTGGGGGGGACAGAAGATCAGCCCCAGCATTTT. Translating gives CASTLGGTEDQPQHF.

This chain links TRBV7-8 with TRBJ1-6; a weak D match, TRBD1 (6 bases). V lost 5 bases to trimming and J lost 14 bases, with 19 bases between them. The CDR3 covers 14 residues. Germline V CDR1 and CDR2: SGHVS, FQNEAQ. The CDR3 coding sequence is TGTGCCAGCAGCGCCGACAGGATGTTCGAGGCCCTCCACTTT. Translation: CASSADRMFEALHF.

The rearrangement uses TRBV5-5 and TRBJ2-7, with D maybe TRBD2 (5 bases). The CDR3 consists of 17 residues. Germline loops: CDR1 SGHKS, CDR2 YYEKEE (reference sequence). Between the trimmed V and J ends, which lost 2 bases and 3 bases, there was a span of 21 bases. CDR3 in DNA: TGTGCCAGCAGCTTTAGGCAGGTGGAGGAAGTTTTCTACGAGCAGTACTTC. Residues: CASSFRQVEEVFYEQYF.

The table lists this clone with a few counts. V is TRBV19 and J is TRBJ2-3, with D uncertain. V was pared by 6 bases and J by 0 bases, with 16 bases between. Per germline, CDR1 LNHDA and CDR2 SQIVND (reference sequence). CDR3 length equals 16 residues. DNA of the CDR3: TGTGCCAGTAGCCCTCAGATGGGCAGTAGCACAGATACGCAGTATTTT. This translates into CASSPQMGSSTDTQYF.

This chain connects TRBV7-2 to TRBJ2-7; weak D call: TRBD2 (6 bases). Germline CDR1 reads SGHTA; CDR2 reads FQGNSA. The CDR3 length is 15 residues. V lost 1 base and J 3 bases, leaving 13 bases between the germline ends. CDR3 sequence: CASSLVYTGVYEQYF. The CDR3 region has the DNA TGTGCCAGCAGCTTAGTGTATACGGGAGTCTACGAGCAGTACTTC.

V is TRBV27 and J is TRBJ2-1; 11 nucleotides agree with TRBD2. V was clipped by 3 bases and J by 9 bases; unmatched bases: 10. Per germline, CDR1 MNHEY and CDR2 SMNVEV (reference sequence). This CDR3 has 16 amino acids. The CDR3 coding sequence is TGTGCCAGCAGTTTCCTATCACCCACTAGCGGGGGTGAGCAGTTCTTC. Translated, it gives CASSFLSPTSGGEQFF.

This chain connects TRBV19 to TRBJ2-7; 9 nucleotides align to TRBD1. V was pared by 5 bases and J by 3 bases, with 5 bases of the junction left unmatched. CDR1 LNHDA and CDR2 SQIVND come from the germline V gene (reference sequence). CDR3 length equals 14 residues. The CDR3 region has the DNA TGTGCCAGTAGTTCCCGGACAGGGGTCTACGAGCAGTACTTC. This sequence encodes CASSSRTGVYEQYF. Combining the CDR3 with reference TRBV19 and TRBJ2-7 gives the whole variable domain DGGITQSPKYLFRKEGQNVTLSCEQNLNHDAMYWYRQDPGQGLRLIYYSQIVNDFQKGDIAEGYSVSREKKESFPLTVTSAQKNPTAFYLCASSSRTGVYEQYFGPGTRLTVT.